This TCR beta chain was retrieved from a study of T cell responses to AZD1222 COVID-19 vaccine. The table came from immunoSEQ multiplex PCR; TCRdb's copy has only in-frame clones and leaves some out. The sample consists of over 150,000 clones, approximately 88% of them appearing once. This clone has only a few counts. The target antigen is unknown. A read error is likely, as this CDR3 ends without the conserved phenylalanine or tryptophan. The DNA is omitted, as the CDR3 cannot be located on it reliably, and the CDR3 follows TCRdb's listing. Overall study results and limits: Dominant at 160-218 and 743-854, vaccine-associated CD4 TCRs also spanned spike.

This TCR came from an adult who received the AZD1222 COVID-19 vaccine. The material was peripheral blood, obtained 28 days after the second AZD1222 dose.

The CDR3 loop is CASSLVDGDSHL. V and J are TRBV7-9 and TRBJ1-2. 12 amino acids form the CDR3, both terminal residues included. Germline V gives CDR1 SEHNR, CDR2 FQNEAQ (reference sequence).